These T cell receptor beta chains were read from a single sample in a study of monozygotic twins with inflammatory bowel disease. TCRdb re-called the 5' RACE reads, yielding one record per CDR3 amino acid sequence without DNA. This sample lists fewer than 450,000 distinct CDR3 sequences; its ten largest clones have 2.6%. Sequencing was done on a sample of blood. These receptor sequences come from a human donor with ulcerative colitis or Crohn's disease, or a healthy co-twin of an affected twin (not recorded which). Both conserved end residues are part of each CDR3. Fields, in order: V gene, J gene, CDR3 protein.

V gene: TRBV6-1; J gene: TRBJ2-7; CDR3 protein: CASSERDISMSYEQYF
V gene: TRBV20-1; J gene: TRBJ2-1; CDR3 protein: CSARAASGDEQFF
V gene: TRBV6-5; J gene: TRBJ1-1; CDR3 protein: CASSYGHQVNTEAFF
V gene: TRBV5-1; J gene: TRBJ2-3; CDR3 protein: CASSPGVVGGAGGDTQYF
V gene: TRBV13; J gene: TRBJ1-1; CDR3 protein: CASSLRTGRSTEAFF
V gene: TRBV7-6; J gene: TRBJ1-1; CDR3 protein: CASSLQGATEAFF
V gene: TRBV24-1; J gene: TRBJ2-5; CDR3 protein: CATQRTAAQETQYF
V gene: TRBV7-2; J gene: TRBJ1-2; CDR3 protein: CASSLRPNGQGAYGYTF
V gene: TRBV10-3; J gene: TRBJ2-3; CDR3 protein: CAISEFLGDTQYF
V gene: TRBV6-5; J gene: TRBJ1-2; CDR3 protein: CASSYRGYGYTF
V gene: TRBV6-1; J gene: TRBJ1-2; CDR3 protein: CASTPWDQNNYGYTF
V gene: TRBV4-3; J gene: TRBJ1-3; CDR3 protein: CASSPGTGYQWNTIYF
V gene: TRBV15; J gene: TRBJ2-1; CDR3 protein: CATSPRLYNEQFF
V gene: TRBV6-1; J gene: TRBJ2-6; CDR3 protein: CASSRTGGVTGANVLTF
V gene: TRBV7-8; J gene: TRBJ1-1; CDR3 protein: CASSSIGRELNTEAFF
V gene: TRBV7-2; J gene: TRBJ2-1; CDR3 protein: CASSSRGGSNEQFF
V gene: TRBV5-1; J gene: TRBJ1-2; CDR3 protein: CASSPRQGDHYGYTF
V gene: TRBV12-3/TRBV12-4; J gene: TRBJ1-3; CDR3 protein: CASSLGGQNTIYF
V gene: TRBV24-1; J gene: TRBJ2-1; CDR3 protein: CATSDFGRGDGDEQFF
V gene: TRBV7-3; J gene: TRBJ1-1; CDR3 protein: CASSLGQTNTEAFF
V gene: TRBV12-3/TRBV12-4; J gene: TRBJ2-2; CDR3 protein: CASSIFGTVNTGELFF
V gene: TRBV7-9; J gene: TRBJ1-4; CDR3 protein: CAIGGRGELDEKLFF
V gene: TRBV19; J gene: TRBJ2-7; CDR3 protein: CASGQNYEQYF
V gene: TRBV5-5; J gene: TRBJ1-2; CDR3 protein: CASSLGSYGYTF
V gene: TRBV6-1; J gene: TRBJ1-1; CDR3 protein: CASSTLRGGYTEAFF
V gene: TRBV20-1; J gene: TRBJ2-5; CDR3 protein: CSARRTGTSNQETQYF
V gene: TRBV7-2; J gene: TRBJ1-4; CDR3 protein: CASSSDFNEKLFF
V gene: TRBV7-2; J gene: TRBJ2-2; CDR3 protein: CASSLNEGANTGELFF
V gene: TRBV12-3/TRBV12-4; J gene: TRBJ2-7; CDR3 protein: CASVWTRAYEQYF
V gene: TRBV9; J gene: TRBJ2-2; CDR3 protein: CASSVVSRTAPGELFF
V gene: TRBV29-1; J gene: TRBJ2-3; CDR3 protein: CSVAGTDRGPGGTQYF
V gene: TRBV27; J gene: TRBJ2-1; CDR3 protein: CASSSGMHNEQFF
V gene: TRBV12-3/TRBV12-4; J gene: TRBJ2-5; CDR3 protein: CASRIGLAGGEDQYF
V gene: TRBV29-1; J gene: TRBJ2-1; CDR3 protein: CSVEASWEQFF
V gene: TRBV4-2; J gene: TRBJ1-3; CDR3 protein: CASSRWVAGASGNTIYF
V gene: TRBV5-1; J gene: TRBJ2-2; CDR3 protein: CASSPGDRRLPLNTGELFF
V gene: TRBV6-2/TRBV6-3; J gene: TRBJ1-1; CDR3 protein: CASSFTALNTEAFF
V gene: TRBV25-1; J gene: TRBJ1-2; CDR3 protein: CASSEYVGDQYGYTF
V gene: TRBV29-1; J gene: TRBJ2-1; CDR3 protein: CSVAGQGHYNEQFF
V gene: TRBV18; J gene: TRBJ2-6; CDR3 protein: CASSGQGFGANVLTF
V gene: TRBV6-5; J gene: TRBJ2-7; CDR3 protein: CASSYLGGPYEQYF
V gene: TRBV19; J gene: TRBJ1-1; CDR3 protein: CASSEGSVTEAFF